This entry describes one TCR beta chain. What it recognizes is unknown. This sample stems from a study of vaccination effects on CD4 cells after COVID-19. Across the study: Each person got two doses of an mRNA SARS-CoV-2 vaccine, BNT162b2 or mRNA-1273.

Antigen-specific CD4+ T cells were expanded with viral peptide pools in the ViraFEST assay before sequencing. Subsequent to approximately 9 days of culture, CD4+ T cells were isolated. Previously uninfected by SARS-CoV-2, the vaccine recipients also showed negative nucleocapsid antibodies. Supplemented with approximately 10 IU/ml IL-2 and roughly 10 ug/ml peptides, approximately 2 million PBMC per well were kept in culture. Days 3 and 7 saw half the medium replaced with IL-2 medium. The CDR3 sequence is 13 residues long. V lost 1 base, J lost 2 bases, and 4 bases lay in between. Germline V gene data show CDR1 as LGHNT and CDR2 as FRNRAP. Regarding the study as a whole: Clones arising from infection and from vaccination showed marked clonal contraction late after vaccination.

Sequencing was performed with immunoSEQ multiplex PCR; in TCRdb, only in-frame clones are kept and a portion is missing. The sample includes about 71,000 clones, approximately 80% seen only once; the top ten take less than 15%. The rearrangement joins TRBV12-5 to TRBJ2-3, with D uncertain. This sequence was found in a human donor who received a COVID-19 vaccine. The sequencing here drew on CD4+ T cells from PBMCs cultured with SARS-CoV-2 spike peptides, taken before COVID-19 vaccination. The CDR3 coding sequence is TGTGCTAGTGGTTTGGGGTCCACAGATACGCAGTATTTT. It encodes CASGLGSTDTQYF.